This TCR beta chain was sequenced during a study of cytomegalovirus exposure and HLA in healthy donors. PCR involved 60 Vbeta and 13 Jbeta primers. Clones were sequenced by immunoSEQ multiplex PCR, and TCRdb holds only the in-frame ones, with some missing. The sample shows about 96,000 clones, roughly 79% of them seen only once. A word on this clone: Its target is not known.

The study's findings and limits: Associated with HLA alleles at 0.05 false discovery rate in a later analysis were over 15,000 TCR beta sequences. When the data were analyzed later, several of the most significant clusters appeared to be linked to common viral pathogens. Later analysis identified a missense DCLRE1C variant that was linked to TCR beta V- and J-gene trimming.

V lost 7 bases, J lost 3 bases, and 15 bases lay in between. Germline V gene lookup returns CDR1 SEHNR and CDR2 FQNEAQ (reference sequence). CDR3 size: 14 residues. The sequencing input was PBMCs. The chain recombines TRBV7-9 with TRBJ1-1; D ambiguous. This clonotype was sampled from a female donor in good health and CMV-seropositive. This chain's CDR3 is CASTRYSEYTEAFF. The CDR3 nucleotides are TGTGCCAGCACCAGGTATTCGGAATACACTGAAGCTTTCTTT. Complete variable domain (other parts from reference TRBV7-9 and TRBJ1-1): DTGVSQNPRHKITKRGQNVTFRCDPISEHNRLYWYRQTLGQGPEFLTYFQNEAQLEKSRLLSDRFSAERPKGSFSTLEIQRTEQGDSAMYLCASTRYSEYTEAFFGQGTRLTVV.